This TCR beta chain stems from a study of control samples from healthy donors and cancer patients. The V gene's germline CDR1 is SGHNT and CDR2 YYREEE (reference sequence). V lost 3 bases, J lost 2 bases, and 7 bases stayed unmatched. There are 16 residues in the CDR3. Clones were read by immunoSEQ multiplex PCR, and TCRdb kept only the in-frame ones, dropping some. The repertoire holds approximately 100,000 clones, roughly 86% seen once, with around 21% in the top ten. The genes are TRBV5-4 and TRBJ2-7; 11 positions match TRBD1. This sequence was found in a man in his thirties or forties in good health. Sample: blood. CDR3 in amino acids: CASSSGDRGRTYEQYF. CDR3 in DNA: TGTGCCAGCAGCTCGGGGGACAGGGGGAGAACCTACGAGCAGTACTTC.